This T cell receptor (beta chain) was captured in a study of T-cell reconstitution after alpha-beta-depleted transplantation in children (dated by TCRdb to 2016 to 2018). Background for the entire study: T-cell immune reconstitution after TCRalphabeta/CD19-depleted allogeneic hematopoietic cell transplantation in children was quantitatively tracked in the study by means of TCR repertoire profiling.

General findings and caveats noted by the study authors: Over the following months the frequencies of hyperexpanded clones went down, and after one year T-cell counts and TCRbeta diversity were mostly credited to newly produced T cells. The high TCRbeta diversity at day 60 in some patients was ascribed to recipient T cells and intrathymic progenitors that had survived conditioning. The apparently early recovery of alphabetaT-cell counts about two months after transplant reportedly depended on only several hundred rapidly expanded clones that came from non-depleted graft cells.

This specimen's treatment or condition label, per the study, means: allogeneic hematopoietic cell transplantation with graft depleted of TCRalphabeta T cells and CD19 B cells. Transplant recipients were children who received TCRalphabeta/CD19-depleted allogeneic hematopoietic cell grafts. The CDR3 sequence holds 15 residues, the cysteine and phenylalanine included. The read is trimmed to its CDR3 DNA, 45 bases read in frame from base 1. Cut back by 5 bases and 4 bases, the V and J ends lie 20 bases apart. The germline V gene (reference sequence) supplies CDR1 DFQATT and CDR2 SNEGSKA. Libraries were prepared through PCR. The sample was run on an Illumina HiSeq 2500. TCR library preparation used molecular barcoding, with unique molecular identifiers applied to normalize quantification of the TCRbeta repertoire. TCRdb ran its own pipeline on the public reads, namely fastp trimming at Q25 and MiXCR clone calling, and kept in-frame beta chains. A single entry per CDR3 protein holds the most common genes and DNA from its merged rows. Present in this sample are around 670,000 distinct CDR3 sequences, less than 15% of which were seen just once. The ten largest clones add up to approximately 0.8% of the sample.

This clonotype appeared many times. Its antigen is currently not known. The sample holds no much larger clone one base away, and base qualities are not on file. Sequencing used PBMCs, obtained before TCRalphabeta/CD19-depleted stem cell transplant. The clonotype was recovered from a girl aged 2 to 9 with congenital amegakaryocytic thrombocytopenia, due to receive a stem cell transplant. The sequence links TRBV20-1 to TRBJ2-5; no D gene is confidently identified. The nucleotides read TGCAGTGCTGGGGTGGTTAGGGAAATGGGAGAGACCCAGTACTTC. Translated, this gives CSAGVVREMGETQYF.